Each of the 32 T cell receptor beta chains below was sequenced from the same sample in a study of cytomegalovirus exposure and HLA in healthy donors (dated by TCRdb to 2015 to 2018). Libraries came from the immunoSEQ multiplex PCR assay. Not all clones reach the TCRdb copy of this immuneACCESS table, which keeps in-frame sequences only. Checked studies attribute under half of the gap to unresolved V genes and leave the rest unexplained. This sample has 110,000 to 150,000 clones in its table, and roughly 90% of those were observed once. The ten largest clones represent under 0.8% of the sample. Sequencing was performed on PBMCs. These receptors came from a man aged 18 to 30 in good health and CMV-seronegative.

V gene TRBV6-1 combines with J gene TRBJ2-1; D not resolved. Germline CDR1 MNHNS, CDR2 SASEGT. The CDR3 loop spans 12 amino acids. Trimming removed 3 bases from V and 4 bases from J, with 4 bases in between. DNA for the CDR3: TGTGCCAGCAGTGAGCGGTACAATGAGCAGTTCTTC. Amino acid sequence: CASSERYNEQFF.

A single count supports this clone. V usage is TRBV19 and J usage is TRBJ1-2; weak D call: TRBD1 (6 bases). The CDR3 has 16 residues. Germline CDR1 reads LNHDA; CDR2 reads SQIVND (reference sequence). V was trimmed by 3 bases and J by 0 bases, leaving 14 bases between them. In DNA, the CDR3 is TGTGCCAGTAGTATCGGAAGGACAGTAGCTAACTATGGCTACACCTTC. Encoded protein: CASSIGRTVANYGYTF.

The chain carries TRBV7-8 and TRBJ2-1, with TRBD2 matching over 9 bases. Per germline, CDR1 SGHVS and CDR2 FQNEAQ. With 0 bases clipped from V and 2 bases from J, the junction kept 8 bases outside the gene matches. The CDR3 has 18 residues. This chain's CDR3 is CASSLARGLADTYNEQFF. As DNA, the CDR3 is TGTGCCAGCAGCTTAGCGCGGGGACTAGCAGATACCTACAATGAGCAGTTCTTC.

V and J are TRBV2 and TRBJ2-1; TRBD1 might be the D (6 bases). The CDR3 runs to 16 residues. Germline lookup yields CDR1 SNHLY and CDR2 FYNNEI. V was cut by 1 base and J by 4 bases, with 14 bases left in between. The chain's CDR3 is CASSEVGQGMYNEQFF. CDR3 DNA: TGTGCCAGCAGTGAAGTTGGGCAGGGGATGTACAATGAGCAGTTCTTC.

The chain links TRBV23-1 to TRBJ2-7; 7 bases are shared with TRBD2. TRBV23-1 is known as an ORF, though its function is uncertain. V trimming: 8 bases; J trimming: 4 bases; junction bases outside the gene matches: 8. CDR3 length: 13 amino acids. CDR3 loop: CASWEGGIYEQYV. For the CDR3, the DNA is TGCGCCAGCTGGGAGGGCGGAATATACGAGCAGTACGTC.

The V gene is TRBV9, the J gene TRBJ1-1; 8 positions match TRBD1. The germline V gene encodes CDR1 SGDLS and CDR2 YYNGEE. CDR3 length: 15 amino acids. Trimming removed 4 bases from V and 0 bases from J; junction bases left unmatched: 5. CDR3 coding DNA: TGTGCCAGCAGCTCAAGACAGGGGATGAACACTGAAGCTTTCTTT. This sequence encodes CASSSRQGMNTEAFF.

The chain recombines TRBV5-8 with TRBJ2-7, with D possibly being TRBD2 (5 bases). This CDR3 comprises 15 residues. Trimming removed 0 bases from V and 2 bases from J, with 12 bases in between. Germline CDR1 and CDR2: SGHTS and YDEGEE. CDR3 region: CASSLVSAYTYEQYV. In nucleotides, the CDR3 is TGTGCCAGCAGCTTGGTTAGCGCTTACACCTACGAGCAGTACGTC.

This sequence joins TRBV5-6 and TRBJ2-7; no firm D call. Germline V CDR1 and CDR2: SGHDT, YYEEEE. V lost 4 bases, J lost 6 bases, and 26 bases lay in between. The CDR3 sequence is 17 residues long. CDR3 amino acids: CASSPLEVDPGSCEQYV. The CDR3 nucleotides are TGTGCCAGCAGCCCACTGGAAGTAGATCCCGGGTCTTGCGAGCAGTACGTC.

This clone was seen a single time. The chain employs TRBV19 and TRBJ1-1, with 8 bases aligning to TRBD1. V was pared by 1 base and J by 5 bases, with 9 bases of the junction left unmatched. CDR3 length: 16 residues. CDR1 and CDR2 from the germline V gene are LNHDA and SQIVND (reference sequence). The CDR3 bases are TGTGCCAGTAGTATAGCTCAGGGGGCAGTATGGACTGAAGCTTTCTTT. This gives the protein CASSIAQGAVWTEAFF.

The V and J genes are TRBV14 and TRBJ1-2; D possibly corresponds to TRBD1 (6 bases). This CDR3 comprises 15 residues. Trimming cost V 1 base and J 4 bases, with 13 bases left between them. Germline CDR1 is SGHDN and CDR2 is FVKESK. The CDR3 DNA follows: TGTGCCAGCAGCCAAGTGGGGGCAGGGCCCTATGGCTACACCTTC. Amino acid sequence: CASSQVGAGPYGYTF.

The genes are TRBV4-3 and TRBJ2-5; 10 bases match TRBD2. V dropped 3 bases and J dropped 4; count of bases not matched to a gene: 5. The germline CDR1 and CDR2 sequences are LGHNA and YSLEER. The CDR3 contains 15 residues. This CDR3 is CASSQLAGAGETQYF. The CDR3 DNA is TGCGCCAGCAGCCAGCTAGCGGGAGCAGGAGAGACCCAGTACTTC.

The V call is TRBV2, the J call TRBJ1-4; 9 nucleotides align to TRBD1. Germline lookup yields CDR1 SNHLY and CDR2 FYNNEI. The CDR3 extends over 17 amino acids. Trimming cost V 3 bases and J 10 bases; bases outside gene matches: 15. The CDR3 coding sequence is TGTGCCAGCAGTGACCCTCATGGGACAGGGTCTCCGGGAAAACTGTTTTTT. This sequence encodes CASSDPHGTGSPGKLFF.

This clone was seen only once. The V gene is TRBV13, the J gene TRBJ2-2; D unresolved. This CDR3 has 14 residues. Germline V CDR1 and CDR2: PRHDT, FYEKMQ (reference sequence). The germline V and J ends were trimmed by 5 bases and 4 bases, with 11 bases remaining between them. This CDR3 reads CASSGLLTTGELFF. In DNA form, the CDR3 reads TGTGCCAGCAGCGGCCTACTAACCACCGGGGAGCTGTTTTTT.

The J gene is TRBJ2-7, the V gene TRBV11-2; the D gene is possibly TRBD2 (6 bases). The CDR3 has 15 amino acids. Deletions cut 0 bases from V and 3 bases from J, with 12 bases between. Germline CDR1 is SGHAT and CDR2 is FQNNGV. In DNA form, the CDR3 reads TGTGCCAGCAGCTTAGATTACGGGAGAAGCTACGAGCAGTACGTC. Translated, it gives CASSLDYGRSYEQYV.

V gene TRBV7-9 combines with J gene TRBJ2-2; D call uncertain. Trimming cost V 5 bases and J 1 base, with 11 bases left between them. Germline-derived CDR1 and CDR2 are SEHNR and FQNEAQ (reference sequence). The CDR3 has 15 amino acids. The CDR3 DNA sequence: TGTGCCAGCAGCCGAGGCGGCAGGAACACCGGGGAGCTGTTTTTT. Its protein product is CASSRGGRNTGELFF.

This sequence joins TRBV19 and TRBJ2-2, with 7 nucleotides matching TRBD1. The junction had 12 bases not matched to a gene; V was cut back by 0 bases and J by 8 bases. Germline V gene data show CDR1 as LNHDA and CDR2 as SQIVND (reference sequence). This CDR3 contains 17 residues. The CDR3 region is CASSIEGTVSPAGELFF. CDR3 DNA sequence: TGTGCCAGTAGTATAGAAGGGACAGTAAGCCCGGCTGGGGAGCTGTTTTTT. Using reference TRBV19 and TRBJ2-2 for the parts outside the CDR3, the full variable domain is DGGITQSPKYLFRKEGQNVTLSCEQNLNHDAMYWYRQDPGQGLRLIYYSQIVNDFQKGDIAEGYSVSREKKESFPLTVTSAQKNPTAFYLCASSIEGTVSPAGELFFGEGSRLTVL.

The CDR3 DNA is TGTGCCACATCCCGGGACAGGGGGTACAATGAGCAGTTCTTC. The encoded protein is CATSRDRGYNEQFF. The genes are TRBV19 and TRBJ2-1; the match to TRBD1 covers 11 bases. The CDR3 consists of 14 residues. Germline assignment: CDR1 LNHDA and CDR2 SQIVND (reference sequence). Trimming removed 10 bases from V and 4 bases from J; junction bases left unmatched: 6.

This clone showed up just a few times. V usage is TRBV27 and J usage is TRBJ2-2, with 7 bases identical to TRBD1. The CDR3 runs to 15 residues. After removal of 5 bases from V and 5 bases from J, the junction contained 8 bases not matched to a gene. CDR1 MNHEY and CDR2 SMNVEV come from the germline V gene (reference sequence). The DNA for the CDR3 is TGTGCCAGCAGTCAGACAGGGTGGGGGACCGGGGAGCTGTTTTTT. Protein: CASSQTGWGTGELFF.

This clone was found once. The chain couples TRBV11-2 to TRBJ2-5, with D possibly being TRBD1 (6 bases). This CDR3 spans 13 amino acids. Germline V gene data show CDR1 as SGHAT and CDR2 as FQNNGV. V shed 6 bases and J shed 4 bases, with 12 bases lying between them. This CDR3 is CASRILGAETQYF. The CDR3 DNA reads as TGTGCCAGCAGGATACTGGGGGCAGAGACCCAGTACTTC.

This clone appeared a single time. The chain has TRBV9 and TRBJ1-2, with a weak D call TRBD1 (6 bases). The germline gives CDR1 SGDLS, CDR2 YYNGEE. This CDR3 is 14 amino acids long. Trimming took off 0 bases at V and 3 bases at J, with 9 bases between the two ends. The CDR3 reads CASSVEGGDYGYTF. For the CDR3, the DNA is TGTGCCAGCAGCGTAGAAGGGGGGGACTATGGCTACACCTTC.

The V call is TRBV27, the J call TRBJ1-4; TRBD1 might be the D (6 bases). Germline assignment: CDR1 MNHEY and CDR2 SMNVEV (reference sequence). V was pared by 5 bases and J by 7 bases, with 14 bases between. The CDR3 is 14 amino acids. CDR3 residues: CASSRGGLVEKLFF. CDR3 DNA: TGTGCCAGCAGTAGGGGGGGGTTGGTTGAAAAACTGTTTTTT.

This clone has just one count. The V and J genes are TRBV11-3 and TRBJ1-1; no reliable D call. From germline, CDR1 is SGHNT and CDR2 YENEEA. V was shortened by 3 bases and J by 6 bases, with 8 bases between the two germline ends. CDR3 length equals 12 residues. CDR3 sequence: CASSFRYPEAFF. The CDR3 DNA is TGTGCCAGCAGCTTTCGCTATCCTGAAGCTTTCTTT. The full variable domain, with the rest looked up from reference TRBV11-3 and TRBJ1-1, is EAGVVQSPRYKIIEKKQPVAFWCNPISGHNTLYWYLQNLGQGPELLIRYENEEAVDDSQLPKDRFSAERLKGVDSTLKIQPAELGDSAVYLCASSFRYPEAFFGQGTRLTVV.

The J gene is TRBJ1-1, the V gene TRBV14; 7 nucleotides match TRBD1. The V gene end was trimmed by 4 bases and the J gene end by 4 bases; junction bases not matched to a gene: 24. Germline V gives CDR1 SGHDN, CDR2 FVKESK. The CDR3 loop spans 20 amino acids. The CDR3 bases are TGTGCCAGCAGCCCACCCCTTGAAAGGGGGCGCGGGGGGTTTGGCACTGAAGCTTTCTTT. Translated: CASSPPLERGRGGFGTEAFF.

The CDR3 DNA reads TGTGCCAGCAGCTTACCAGTGGGACAGGGGACCTACGAGCAGTACTTC. This translates into CASSLPVGQGTYEQYF. V and J are TRBV7-9 and TRBJ2-7, with TRBD1 matching 10 bases. V shed 2 bases, J shed 2 bases, and the junction held 6 bases outside the gene matches. CDR1 SEHNR and CDR2 FQNEAQ come from the germline V gene (reference sequence). The CDR3 spans 16 residues.

V is TRBV6-5 and J is TRBJ2-3; TRBD2 matches 8 bases. Germline V CDR1 and CDR2: MNHEY, SVGAGI. The CDR3 contains 15 residues. Trimming removed 10 bases from V and 0 bases from J; junction bases left unmatched: 9. The CDR3 is CATQRGTTSTDTQYF. CDR3 bases: TGTGCCACCCAGCGGGGGACGACAAGCACAGATACGCAGTATTTT.

The V gene is TRBV9, the J gene TRBJ2-3; a weak D match, TRBD1 (5 bases). The germline gives CDR1 SGDLS, CDR2 YYNGEE. V dropped 0 bases and J dropped 8 bases, with 16 bases sitting between them. This CDR3 comprises 15 residues. This CDR3 reads CASSVEGATKSTQYF. The CDR3 nucleotides read TGTGCCAGCAGCGTAGAAGGGGCAACTAAGTCTACGCAGTATTTT.

This rearrangement joins TRBV14 to TRBJ2-4, with a tentative D call TRBD1 (6 bases). This CDR3 is built from 12 residues. Germline V CDR1 and CDR2: SGHDN, FVKESK. The V end was cut by 2 bases, the J end by 9 bases, with 8 bases between. The CDR3 spells CASSQQGLIQYF. The CDR3 DNA follows: TGTGCCAGCAGCCAACAGGGGCTCATTCAGTACTTC.

This chain links TRBV7-2 with TRBJ2-3, with TRBD2 identical over 10 bases. The CDR3 consists of 15 residues. Germline V gives CDR1 SGHTA, CDR2 FQGNSA. The J segment lost 7 bases and the V segment lost 2 bases, leaving 6 bases of the junction unmatched. In nucleotides, the CDR3 is TGTGCCAGCAGCTTACAGGCTAGCGGGGGCCATACGCAGTATTTT. Protein: CASSLQASGGHTQYF. Complete variable domain (other parts from reference TRBV7-2 and TRBJ2-3): GAGVSQSPSNKVTEKGKDVELRCDPISGHTALYWYRQSLGQGLEFLIYFQGNSAPDKSGLPSDRFSAERTGGSVSTLTIQRTQQEDSAVYLCASSLQASGGHTQYFGPGTRLTVL.

This clone was recorded once. The V call is TRBV18, the J call TRBJ2-7; TRBD1 might be the D (5 bases). CDR1 is KGHSH and CDR2 is LQKENI in the germline V gene. The V end lost 4 bases, the J end lost 9 bases, and 22 bases lay between the germline ends. The CDR3 has 15 amino acids. The CDR3 here is CASSLDSQGRTPQYV. DNA of the CDR3: TGTGCCAGCTCACTTGACAGCCAAGGTAGGACACCGCAGTACGTC.

The chain is built from TRBV4-2 and TRBJ1-4, with no clear D. The CDR3 covers 14 residues. Trimming left V 4 bases short and J 7 bases short, with 13 bases between. The germline CDR1 and CDR2 sequences are LGHNA and YNFKEQ. The CDR3 sequence: CASSPRRGGEKLFF. The CDR3 DNA reads TGTGCCAGCAGCCCCCGACGGGGAGGTGAAAAACTGTTTTTT.

The chain has TRBV30 and TRBJ1-4, with 8 bases identical to TRBD1. Germline CDR1 GTSNPN, CDR2 SVGIG (reference sequence). The CDR3 length is 16 residues. Unmatched junction bases numbered 4, after V lost 1 base and J lost 0 bases. In DNA, the CDR3 is TGTGCCTGGAGTGCTGGACAGGGCACAACTAATGAAAAACTGTTTTTT. Translating gives CAWSAGQGTTNEKLFF.

The CDR3 DNA follows: TGCGCCAGCAGCCAAGCGAGATCGAGGGACAGGGGTGGCTACACCTTC. It translates to CASSQARSRDRGGYTF. The chain is built from TRBV4-3 and TRBJ1-2; 10 bases fit TRBD1. The V gene's germline CDR1 is LGHNA and CDR2 YSLEER. The CDR3 covers 16 residues. V shed 1 base, J shed 7 bases, and the junction held 9 bases outside the gene matches.